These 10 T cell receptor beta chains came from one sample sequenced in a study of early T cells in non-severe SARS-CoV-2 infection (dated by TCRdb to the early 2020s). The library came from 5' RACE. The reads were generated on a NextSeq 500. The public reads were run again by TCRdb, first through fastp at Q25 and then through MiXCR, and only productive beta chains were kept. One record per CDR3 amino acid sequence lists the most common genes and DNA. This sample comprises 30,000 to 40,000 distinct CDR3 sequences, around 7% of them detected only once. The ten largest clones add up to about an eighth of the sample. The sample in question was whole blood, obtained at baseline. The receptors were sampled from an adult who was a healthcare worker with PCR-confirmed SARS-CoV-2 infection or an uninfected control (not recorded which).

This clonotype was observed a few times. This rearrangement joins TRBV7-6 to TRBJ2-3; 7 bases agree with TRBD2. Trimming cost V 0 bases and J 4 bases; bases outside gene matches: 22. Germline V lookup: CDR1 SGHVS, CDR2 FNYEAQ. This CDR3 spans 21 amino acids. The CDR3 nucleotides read TGTGCCAGCAGCTTAGCGCGGGAGCAGGGAGGGCCACTCCTTGCAGCAGATACGCAGTATTTT. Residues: CASSLAREQGGPLLAADTQYF.

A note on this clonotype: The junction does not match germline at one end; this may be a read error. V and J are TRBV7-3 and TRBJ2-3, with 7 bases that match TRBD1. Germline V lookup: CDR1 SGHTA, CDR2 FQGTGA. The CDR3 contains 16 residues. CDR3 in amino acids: CAISLGAGGMADTQYF. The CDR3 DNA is TGTGCCATCAGCTTAGGGGCAGGGGGTATGGCAGATACGCAGTATTTT.

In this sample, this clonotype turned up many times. The CDR3 DNA follows: TGTGCCAGCAGCTTAGCGGCCCGTCGGTACACCGGGGAGCTGTTTTTT. Its translation is CASSLAARRYTGELFF. The chain uses TRBV7-2 and TRBJ2-2; no reliable D call. The CDR3 covers 16 residues. V gave up 0 bases and J gave up 3 bases, with 11 bases separating them. Looked up from germline, CDR1 is SGHTA and CDR2 is FQGNSA.

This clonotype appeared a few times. The CDR3 sequence is CASSVRAADTQYF. The CDR3 DNA is TGTGCCAGTTCCGTTAGGGCCGCAGATACGCAGTATTTT. The chain is built from TRBV19 and TRBJ2-3; D gene uncertain. Germline CDR1 and CDR2: LNHDA and SQIVND (reference sequence). The CDR3 runs 13 residues. V dropped 8 bases and J dropped 4 bases, with 13 bases sitting between them.

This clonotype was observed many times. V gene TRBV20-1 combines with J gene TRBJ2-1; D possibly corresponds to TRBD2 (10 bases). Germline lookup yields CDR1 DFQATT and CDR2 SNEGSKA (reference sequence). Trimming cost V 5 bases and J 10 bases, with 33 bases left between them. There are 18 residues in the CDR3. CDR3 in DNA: TGCAGTGCTCCTACCGGGACAGGGTGGCTAGCGGGAGCCAGGGAGCAGTTCTTC. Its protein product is CSAPTGTGWLAGAREQFF.

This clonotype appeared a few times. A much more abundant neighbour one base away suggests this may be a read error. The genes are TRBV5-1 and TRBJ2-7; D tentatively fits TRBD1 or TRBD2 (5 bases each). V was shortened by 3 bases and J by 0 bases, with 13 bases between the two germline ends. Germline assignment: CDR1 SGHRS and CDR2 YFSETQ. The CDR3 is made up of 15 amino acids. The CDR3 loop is CASSSRDQSSYEQYF. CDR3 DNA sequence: TGCGCCAGCAGCTCCCGGGACCAGAGCTCCTACGAGCAGTACTTC.

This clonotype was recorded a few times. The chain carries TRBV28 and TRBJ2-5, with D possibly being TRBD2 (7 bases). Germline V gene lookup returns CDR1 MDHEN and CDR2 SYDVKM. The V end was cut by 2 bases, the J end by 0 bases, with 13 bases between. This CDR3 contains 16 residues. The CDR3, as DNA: TGTGCCAGCAGTTTAAGCGGGACACGGAACCAAGAGACCCAGTACTTC. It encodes CASSLSGTRNQETQYF.

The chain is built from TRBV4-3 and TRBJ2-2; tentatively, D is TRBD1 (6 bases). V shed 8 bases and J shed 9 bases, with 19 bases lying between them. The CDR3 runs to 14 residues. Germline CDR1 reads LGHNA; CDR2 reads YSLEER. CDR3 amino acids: CASAADRSPRELFF. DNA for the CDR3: TGCGCCAGCGCCGCCGACAGGAGCCCCAGGGAGCTGTTTTTT.

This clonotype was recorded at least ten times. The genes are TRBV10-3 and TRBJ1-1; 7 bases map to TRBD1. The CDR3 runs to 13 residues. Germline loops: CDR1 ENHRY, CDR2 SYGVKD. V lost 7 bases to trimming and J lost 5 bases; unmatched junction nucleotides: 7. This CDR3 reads CAITDREGTEAFF. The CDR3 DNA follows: TGTGCCATCACCGACAGGGAGGGTACTGAAGCTTTCTTT.

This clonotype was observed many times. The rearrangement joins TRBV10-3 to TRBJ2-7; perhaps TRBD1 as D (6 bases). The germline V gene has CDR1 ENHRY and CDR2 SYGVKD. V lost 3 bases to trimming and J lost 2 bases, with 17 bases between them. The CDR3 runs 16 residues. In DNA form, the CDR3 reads TGTGCCATCAGTGATACCCTCAGGACAGAGACCTACGAGCAGTACTTC. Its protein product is CAISDTLRTETYEQYF.